The TCR beta chain under discussion was sequenced for a study of blood T cell repertoires in COVID-19. Measured with immunoSEQ multiplex PCR; TCRdb has only the in-frame clones, and not every one. The data contain about 260,000 clones, more than 75% of them singletons. The CDR3 has 14 amino acids. Looked up from germline, CDR1 is SGHAT and CDR2 is FQNNGV. V shed 3 bases, J shed 9 bases, and the junction held 5 bases outside the gene matches. This clone was observed a few times. The gene calls are TRBV11-2 and TRBJ1-6; 7 nucleotides match TRBD1. Sequencing input: peripheral blood. The source of this sequence is a middle-aged man who had recovered from COVID-19. The CDR3 bases are TGTGCCAGCAGCTTGACAGGGAATACTTCACCCCTCCACTTT. Its protein is CASSLTGNTSPLHF.